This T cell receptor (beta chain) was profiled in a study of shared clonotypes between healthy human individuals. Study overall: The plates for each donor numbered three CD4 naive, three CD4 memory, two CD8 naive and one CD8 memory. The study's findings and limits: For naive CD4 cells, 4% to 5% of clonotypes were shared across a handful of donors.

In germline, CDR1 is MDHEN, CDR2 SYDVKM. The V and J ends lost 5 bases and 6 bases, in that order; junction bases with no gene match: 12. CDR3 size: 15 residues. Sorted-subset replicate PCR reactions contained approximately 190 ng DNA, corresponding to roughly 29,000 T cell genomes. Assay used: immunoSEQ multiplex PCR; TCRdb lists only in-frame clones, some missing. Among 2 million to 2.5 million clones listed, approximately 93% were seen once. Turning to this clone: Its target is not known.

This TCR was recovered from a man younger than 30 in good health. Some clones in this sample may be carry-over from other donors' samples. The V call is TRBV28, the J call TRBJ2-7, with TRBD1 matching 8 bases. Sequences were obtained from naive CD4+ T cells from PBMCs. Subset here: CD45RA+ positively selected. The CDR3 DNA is TGTGCCAGCAGTCCAGGAGACCGGACAGGGAGCGAGCAGTACTTC. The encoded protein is CASSPGDRTGSEQYF. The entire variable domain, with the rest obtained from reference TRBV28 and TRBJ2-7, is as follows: DVKVTQSSRYLVKRTGEKVFLECVQDMDHENMFWYRQDPGLGLRLIYFSYDVKMKEKGDIPEGYSVSREKKERFSLILESASTNQTSMYLCASSPGDRTGSEQYFGPGTRLTVT.